Shown below are 11 T cell receptor beta chains from a single sample sequenced in a study of regulatory T cells in long-lasting Graves disease. Time point described: persistent/refractory GD, antithyroid drugs over 5 years with positive TRAb. PBMCs were the source of the RNA used for TCR sequencing. Through Arm-PCR of CDR3 regions and iRepertoire HTBI primers, TCR beta libraries were built. TCRdb called the multiplex PCR reads again in MiXCR, with one record for every CDR3 protein. The data contain some 370,000 distinct CDR3 sequences, around 20% of them singletons. The material was peripheral blood mononuclear cells (PBMCs), obtained when the disease was refractory, from a patient treated with antithyroid drugs. These TCRs come from a female donor with Graves disease.

This clonotype was seen repeatedly, ten times or more. The chain combines TRBV7-9 with TRBJ1-1, with TRBD1 matching 7 bases. The CDR3 sequence is 13 residues long. Germline loops: CDR1 SEHNR, CDR2 FQNEAQ (reference sequence). Germline trimming cut 2 bases from V and 3 bases from J; bases unmatched to any gene: 0. The CDR3 here is CASSLQGDTEAFF. CDR3 nucleotides: TGTGCCAGCAGCTTACAGGGGGACACTGAAGCTTTCTTT.

The table lists this clonotype with many counts. This chain joins TRBV24-1 and TRBJ1-1; the match to TRBD1 covers 8 bases. Trimming took 8 bases from V and 4 from J; bases not matched to a gene: 5. The CDR3 extends over 13 amino acids. Germline CDR1 is KGHDR and CDR2 is SFDVKD. The CDR3 is CATIQTGGTEAFF. CDR3 nucleotides: TGTGCCACCATACAAACAGGGGGCACTGAAGCTTTCTTT.

This clonotype showed up many times. The chain has TRBV6-5 and TRBJ1-1; D not resolved. The CDR3 runs 14 residues. Per germline, CDR1 MNHEY and CDR2 SVGAGI. Deletions cut 0 bases from V and 10 bases from J, with 15 bases between. The CDR3 DNA reads TGTGCCAGCAGTTACTCGGAAGTCTCTCGGGGAGCTTTCTTT. This translates into CASSYSEVSRGAFF.

The J gene is TRBJ2-7, the V gene TRBV20-1, with a tentative D call TRBD2 (7 bases). The CDR3 spans 13 residues. V shed 3 bases and J shed 6 bases, with 15 bases lying between them. Germline V gives CDR1 DFQATT, CDR2 SNEGSKA (reference sequence). The CDR3 loop is CSASEQGRGEQYF. In DNA, the CDR3 is TGCAGTGCTAGTGAGCAGGGGAGGGGCGAGCAGTACTTC.

The table lists this clonotype with many counts. The chain has TRBV7-8 and TRBJ2-7; the D is unclear. Trimming took 4 bases from V and 6 from J, leaving 13 bases between them. CDR3 length: 13 amino acids. The germline gives CDR1 SGHVS, CDR2 FQNEAQ. The CDR3 region has the DNA TGTGCCAGCAGCTCCTCTGTCGTGAGCGAGCAGTACTTC. This encodes CASSSSVVSEQYF.

This chain uses TRBV6-6 with TRBJ2-7; tentative D call: TRBD2 (6 bases). V lost 0 bases and J lost 8, with 20 bases in between. This CDR3 contains 16 residues. Germline lookup yields CDR1 MNHNY and CDR2 SVGAGI (reference sequence). In DNA, the CDR3 is TGTGCCAGCAGTTACTCGATGGAATTGGAGGGACCCAAGCAGTACTTC. Protein sequence: CASSYSMELEGPKQYF.

The rearrangement uses TRBV20-1 and TRBJ2-1; 7 bases match TRBD2. Germline CDR1 is DFQATT and CDR2 is SNEGSKA (reference sequence). Germline trimming cut 0 bases from V and 0 bases from J; bases unmatched to any gene: 8. The CDR3 runs 17 residues. Here the CDR3 DNA reads TGCAGTGCTAGAGATCTACTAGCGTTGAGCTCCTACAATGAGCAGTTCTTC. Protein product: CSARDLLALSSYNEQFF.

The genes are TRBV10-3 and TRBJ1-1; no clear D. V was trimmed by 1 base and J by 2 bases, leaving 5 bases between them. From germline, CDR1 is ENHRY and CDR2 SYGVKD. The CDR3 contains 13 residues. The CDR3 nucleotides are TGTGCCATCAGTGAGTTGAGCAACACTGAAGCTTTCTTT. Its translation is CAISELSNTEAFF.

This chain uses TRBV11-2 with TRBJ1-4, with 9 bases matching TRBD1. The CDR3 sequence is 17 residues long. With V trimmed by 1 base and J by 0 bases, 3 bases remained unmatched. Germline lookup yields CDR1 SGHAT and CDR2 FQNNGV. The CDR3 loop reads CASSLAQGAATNEKLFF. DNA of the CDR3: TGTGCCAGCAGCTTAGCACAGGGGGCAGCAACTAATGAAAAACTGTTTTTT.

At least ten counts were recorded for this clonotype. The chain employs TRBV7-2 and TRBJ1-1; the D gene is possibly TRBD1 (6 bases). The CDR3 has 14 residues. CDR1 SGHTA and CDR2 FQGNSA come from the germline V gene. V was pared by 4 bases and J by 1 base, with 10 bases between. CDR3 DNA: TGTGCCAGCAGCTGGGGACACGCGAACACTGAAGCTTTCTTT. This codes for CASSWGHANTEAFF. Together with reference TRBV7-2 and TRBJ1-1, the CDR3 gives the full variable domain: GAGVSQSPSNKVTEKGKDVELRCDPISGHTALYWYRQSLGQGLEFLIYFQGNSAPDKSGLPSDRFSAERTGGSVSTLTIQRTQQEDSAVYLCASSWGHANTEAFFGQGTRLTVV.

The rearrangement uses TRBV7-2 and TRBJ1-5; D might be TRBD1 (5 bases). CDR1 and CDR2 (germline): SGHTA, FQGNSA. Between the trimmed V and J ends, which lost 6 bases and 0 bases, there was a span of 12 bases. CDR3 size: 15 residues. CDR3 residues: CASSPEGYSNQPQHF. The CDR3 DNA sequence: TGTGCCAGCAGTCCGGAGGGGTATAGCAATCAGCCCCAGCATTTT.